This TCR beta chain was sequenced for a study of vaccination and CD4 T cells after COVID-19. The treatment here: roughly 10-day PBMC culture with coronavirus spike peptide pools or control peptides (ViraFEST assay). ViraFEST used peptide pools to expand antigen-specific T cells, then sequenced TCRs. The sample holds a few counts of this clonotype. The antigen remains undetermined. The germline V gene has CDR1 DFQATT and CDR2 SNEGSKA (reference sequence). This CDR3 has 16 residues. V was pared by 5 bases and J by 1 base, with 18 bases between. Broader study findings: A median around 90% of convalescent patients' SARS-CoV-2-reactive clones emerged only after vaccination.

An Oncomine TCR Beta short-read assay was used to sequence the DNA from cultured CD4+ T cells. In TCRdb, the PCR reads were re-called with MiXCR into one record per CDR3 protein. Seen here are fewer than 20,000 distinct CDR3 sequences, 52% observed once, and the top ten hold about 8.9%. This sequence originates from a human donor who had recovered from COVID-19. Material: CD4+ T cells from blood, cultured in vitro. This chain connects TRBV20-1 to TRBJ1-3; D possibly corresponds to TRBD1 (5 bases). CDR3: CSAPRGGGVSGNTIYF. The CDR3 bases are TGCAGTGCTCCCCGGGGGGGGGGAGTATCTGGAAACACCATATATTTT.